The clone carrying this TCR beta chain was picked up many times. The evidence that diagnosis relied on was clinical symptoms, serum thyroxine, TRAb, thyroid ultrasound and orbital computed tomography. CDR3 size: 14 residues. CDR1 and CDR2 from the germline V gene are SEHNR and FQNEAQ (reference sequence). With V trimmed by 2 bases and J by 6 bases, 5 bases remained unmatched. This entry is derived from a study of Graves' ophthalmopathy and Graves' hyperthyroidism. RNA transcripts served as template for amplifying TCR beta CDR3 sequences. RT-PCR in the first round used HTBI primers; a second-round multiplex PCR followed. TCRdb re-analysed the multiplex PCR reads in MiXCR, keeping a single row per CDR3 protein. The repertoire has about 740,000 distinct CDR3 sequences, roughly two fifths of them found once; the top ten carry less than 55%.

The chain links TRBV7-9 to TRBJ2-5; 8 bases line up with TRBD1. Sequenced sample: peripheral blood. The source of this sequence is an adult man with Graves' ophthalmopathy. CDR3 in DNA: TGTGCCAGCAGCTTAAGTGACAGGGGACAGACCCAGTACTTC. Amino acids: CASSLSDRGQTQYF.